The source of this T cell receptor beta chain is a study of T cells in Graves' hyperthyroidism and ophthalmopathy. The CDR3 loop spans 15 amino acids. The J segment lost 5 bases and the V segment lost 5 bases, leaving 9 bases of the junction unmatched. Germline V gene data show CDR1 as MDHEN and CDR2 as SYDVKM. Researchers amplified the TCR beta CDR3 regions from RNA transcripts. An initial round of RT-PCR targeting the TCR CDR3 relied on the HTBI primer set. In TCRdb, the multiplex PCR reads were re-called with MiXCR into one record per CDR3 protein. The table has a few hundred thousand distinct CDR3 sequences, about 15% seen once; the top ten hold over 25%. General study points: By a 13 V-J model, ophthalmopathy was set apart from stable hyperthyroidism.

This clonotype was detected many times. The target antigen is unknown. The chain joins TRBV28 to TRBJ2-3; 8 bases line up with TRBD2. The sequenced sample was blood. This receptor was identified in a woman younger than 45 with Graves' hyperthyroidism. CDR3 sequence: CASSDQREWGDTQYF. The CDR3 coding sequence is TGTGCCAGCAGTGATCAGCGGGAGTGGGGAGATACGCAGTATTTT.